These 14 T cell receptor beta chains share one sample of origin, sequenced in a study of radiotherapy plus CTLA-4 blockade in lung cancer. Sequencing was performed with immunoSEQ multiplex PCR; in TCRdb, only in-frame clones are kept and a portion is missing. The repertoire holds 60,000 to 70,000 clones, over 75% seen once, with around 4% in the top ten. The starting material was peripheral blood, obtained from a patient treated with radiotherapy plus ipilimumab. The source is a human donor with non-small cell lung cancer who had a partial response to radiotherapy plus ipilimumab.

The chain employs TRBV7-9 and TRBJ2-7; 8 bases are shared with TRBD1. The ends lost 2 bases at V and 8 bases at J; junction bases unmatched: 20. The germline V gene encodes CDR1 SEHNR and CDR2 FQNEAQ (reference sequence). This CDR3 has 18 residues. The CDR3 nucleotides are TGTGCCAGCAGCTTAATCCTCCCGGGACAGGCCTTCGTTTTACAGCAGTACTTC. Its translation is CASSLILPGQAFVLQQYF.

The gene calls are TRBV29-1 and TRBJ2-7, with D possibly TRBD1 on 5 matching bases. The V end was cut by 6 bases, the J end by 7 bases, with 16 bases between. The CDR3 length is 12 residues. CDR1 and CDR2 from the germline V gene are SQVTM and ANQGSEA. Here the CDR3 reads CSVSESGQEQYF. The DNA of the CDR3 is TGCAGCGTATCGGAGTCAGGGCAGGAGCAGTACTTC.

This rearrangement joins TRBV11-2 to TRBJ2-1, with a weak D call TRBD1 (6 bases). Germline CDR1 reads SGHAT; CDR2 reads FQNNGV. The CDR3 is 10 amino acids. The CDR3 coding sequence is TGTGCTTGCAGGGGCAATGAGCAGTTCTTC. Amino acid sequence: CACRGNEQFF.

The rearrangement joins TRBV6-1 to TRBJ2-2; possible D gene TRBD1, 5 bases. In germline, CDR1 is MNHNS, CDR2 SASEGT. The CDR3 runs to 15 residues. V lost 6 bases to trimming and J lost 2 bases, with 13 bases between them. The CDR3 nucleotides read TGTGCCAGCAGCAGGGCCGGTACTAACACCGGGGAGCTGTTTTTT. Protein: CASSRAGTNTGELFF.

V is TRBV5-1 and J is TRBJ2-7; 11 bases fit TRBD1. Germline CDR1 is SGHRS and CDR2 is YFSETQ. CDR3 length: 14 amino acids. J lost 6 bases, V lost 5 bases, and 7 bases had no gene match. CDR3 loop: CASSERTGGTEQYF. The CDR3 DNA reads TGCGCCAGCAGTGAAAGGACAGGGGGCACCGAGCAGTACTTC.

CDR3 nucleotide sequence: TGTGCCAGCAGCCACACCAGGGATCCGAACACCGGGGAGCTGTTTTTT. Translated: CASSHTRDPNTGELFF. This chain joins TRBV11-2 and TRBJ2-2; maybe TRBD1 (5 bases). The CDR3 contains 16 residues. Trimming shortened V by 5 bases and J by 0 bases, and 13 bases separated the two germline ends. Germline V gene sequence: CDR1 SGHAT, CDR2 FQNNGV.

This chain connects TRBV15 to TRBJ1-4; no clear D. This CDR3 spans 16 amino acids. With 0 bases removed from V and 2 bases from J, the gap between germline ends came to 10 bases. Germline CDR1 is LNHNV and CDR2 is YYDKDF (reference sequence). The CDR3 sequence: CATSRDLGNTNEKLFF. As DNA, the CDR3 is TGTGCCACCAGCAGAGATCTCGGGAATACTAATGAAAAACTGTTTTTT.

This sequence joins TRBV30 and TRBJ1-1; D possibly corresponds to TRBD1 (6 bases). Germline V gene sequence: CDR1 GTSNPN, CDR2 SVGIG (reference sequence). The CDR3 has 12 residues. The V end was cut by 7 bases, the J end by 4 bases, with 13 bases between. The CDR3 loop is CASHRRGTEAFF. In DNA, the CDR3 is TGTGCCTCCCACCGCAGGGGCACTGAAGCTTTCTTT.

This clone was detected once. The genes are TRBV27 and TRBJ2-3, with D unresolved. The CDR3 is 12 residues long. Germline V gives CDR1 MNHEY, CDR2 SMNVEV (reference sequence). With 6 bases removed from V and 5 bases from J, the gap between germline ends came to 9 bases. CDR3 sequence: CASRSPGDTQYF. The CDR3 coding sequence is TGTGCCAGCAGGTCCCCCGGAGATACGCAGTATTTT.

The rearrangement joins TRBV6-5 to TRBJ2-1, with D tentatively TRBD2 (6 bases). V was shortened by 6 bases and J by 10 bases, with 10 bases between the two germline ends. The CDR3 runs 11 residues. Per the germline V gene, CDR1 is MNHEY and CDR2 is SVGAGI. The CDR3 nucleotides are TGTGCCAGCAGCGAGGGAGGAGAGCAGTTCTTC. Protein product: CASSEGGEQFF.

This clone was detected once. The chain has TRBV9 and TRBJ1-1, with D possibly TRBD1 on 6 matching bases. The CDR3 contains 14 residues. V gave up 4 bases and J gave up 1 base, with 11 bases separating them. Germline-derived CDR1 and CDR2 are SGDLS and YYNGEE. Here the CDR3 reads CASSPQQGNTEAFF. In DNA, the CDR3 is TGTGCCAGCAGCCCCCAACAGGGGAACACTGAAGCTTTCTTT. The variable domain in full, completed from reference TRBV9 and TRBJ1-1, reads DSGVTQTPKHLITATGQRVTLRCSPRSGDLSVYWYQQSLDQGLQFLIQYYNGEERAKGNILERFSAQQFPDLHSELNLSSLELGDSALYFCASSPQQGNTEAFFGQGTRLTVV.

The chain is built from TRBV6-4 and TRBJ2-1; 10 nucleotides agree with TRBD2. The CDR3 covers 15 residues. The V gene's germline CDR1 is MRHNA and CDR2 SNTAGT. J gave up 5 bases and V 6 bases, and 7 bases lay outside the gene matches. The CDR3 sequence is CASRLTSGANNEQFF. The CDR3 DNA is TGTGCCAGCAGGCTAACTAGCGGGGCTAACAATGAGCAGTTCTTC.

This clone was observed a few times. The J gene is TRBJ2-2, the V gene TRBV15, with D possibly being TRBD1 (6 bases). The germline CDR1 and CDR2 sequences are LNHNV and YYDKDF (reference sequence). V lost 3 bases and J lost 8, with 16 bases in between. CDR3 length equals 15 residues. The CDR3 region has the DNA TGTGCCACCAGCAGCTATACAGGGTCGGGAGGGGAGCTGTTTTTT. Translating gives CATSSYTGSGGELFF.

This clone was detected only once. The CDR3 sequence is CASISGRVGELFF. CDR3 in DNA: TGTGCCAGTATCAGCGGGAGGGTCGGGGAGCTGTTTTTT. The chain couples TRBV19 to TRBJ2-2; 10 bases align to TRBD2. This CDR3 contains 13 residues. Germline CDR1 LNHDA, CDR2 SQIVND (reference sequence). V lost 7 bases to trimming and J lost 7 bases; unmatched junction nucleotides: 3.